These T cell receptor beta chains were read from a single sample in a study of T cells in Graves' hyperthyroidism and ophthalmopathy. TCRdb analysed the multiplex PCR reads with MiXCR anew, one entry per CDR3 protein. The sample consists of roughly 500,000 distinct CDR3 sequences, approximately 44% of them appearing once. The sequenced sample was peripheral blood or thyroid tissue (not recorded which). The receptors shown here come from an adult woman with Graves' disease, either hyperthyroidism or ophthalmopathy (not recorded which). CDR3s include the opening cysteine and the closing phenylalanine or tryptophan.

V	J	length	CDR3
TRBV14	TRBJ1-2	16	CASSQEGAGGYYGYTF
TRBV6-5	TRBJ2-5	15	CASSPETGAQETQYF
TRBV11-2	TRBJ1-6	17	CASSRNTGTGSDSPLHF
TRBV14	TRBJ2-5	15	CASSQDLGAWATQYF
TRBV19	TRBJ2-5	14	CASSASRTVETQYF
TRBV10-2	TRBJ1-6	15	CASSGGRVVSSPLHF
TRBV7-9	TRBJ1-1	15	CASSQTGSGNTEAFF
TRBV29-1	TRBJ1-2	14	CSAGAGAPVYGYTF
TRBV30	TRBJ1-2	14	CAWSGGSEVYGYTF
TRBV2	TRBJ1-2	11	CASSEGAGYTF
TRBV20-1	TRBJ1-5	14	CSARRTGSNQPQHF
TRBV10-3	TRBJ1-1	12	CAISVWGSEAFF
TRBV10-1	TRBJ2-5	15	CASGDGTGDVETQYF
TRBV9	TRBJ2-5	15	CASSNGQGGLETQYF
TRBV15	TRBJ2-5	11	CATGERETQYF
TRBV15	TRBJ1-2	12	CATSRDRVDYTF
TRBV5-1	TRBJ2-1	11	CASSSGDEQFF
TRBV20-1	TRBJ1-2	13	CSAKDRSNYGYTF
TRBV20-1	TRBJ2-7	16	CSARFTFSGTSYEQYF
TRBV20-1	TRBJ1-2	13	CSARGGASYGYTF
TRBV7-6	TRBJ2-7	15	CASSPGLAGIYEQYF
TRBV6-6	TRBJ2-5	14	CAIRASGPGETQYF
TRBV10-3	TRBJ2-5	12	CAISELQETQYF
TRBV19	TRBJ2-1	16	CASSTTGTSGSNEQFF
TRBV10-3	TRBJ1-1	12	CAISESSGEAFF
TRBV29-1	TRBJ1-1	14	CSATRSQGAAEAFF
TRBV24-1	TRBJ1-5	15	CATRDPGGRNQPQHF
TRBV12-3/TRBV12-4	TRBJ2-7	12	CASSRLLSEQYF
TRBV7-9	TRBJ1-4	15	CASVTEASGNEKLFF
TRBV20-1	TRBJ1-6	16	CSARGKTGAANSPLHF
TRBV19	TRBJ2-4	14	CASSEQGGKNIQYF